These 32 T cell receptor beta chains share one sample of origin, sequenced in a study of vaccination and CD4 T cells after COVID-19 (dated 2022 in TCRdb). The intended sense of this specimen's treatment or condition label: approximately nine-day PBMC culture with coronavirus spike peptide pools or control peptides (ViraFEST assay). These receptors lack a known antigen. Library prep was done by PCR. The instrument given in TCRdb is Illumina iSeq 100. DNA from cultured CD4+ T cells was subjected to TCR sequencing with the Oncomine TCR Beta short-read assay at the Johns Hopkins FTIC core. In-frame beta chains were kept once TCRdb had trimmed the public reads at Q25 with fastp and called clones with MiXCR. One record per CDR3 amino acid sequence lists the most common genes and DNA. The sample data list more than 9,500 distinct CDR3 sequences, and approximately 28% of these were observed just once. About a quarter of the sample lies in the top ten.

The sequenced sample consisted of cultured CD4+ T cells from blood. These receptors all come from a human donor with COVID-19.

This clonotype was observed a few times. This rearrangement joins TRBV6-1 to TRBJ2-3; 14 nucleotides agree with TRBD2. CDR1 is MNHNS and CDR2 is SASEGT in the germline V gene. The CDR3 is 18 amino acids. V trimming: 6 bases; J trimming: 5 bases; junction bases outside the gene matches: 13. The DNA of the CDR3 is TGTGCCAGCAGCGATTTCCCCGGACTAGCGGGGGGAGGAGATACGCAGTATTTT. It specifies CASSDFPGLAGGGDTQYF.

In its sample, this clonotype was seen a few times. The gene calls are TRBV7-9 and TRBJ1-1; a weak D match, TRBD1 (5 bases). CDR1 is SEHNR and CDR2 is FQNEAQ in the germline V gene (reference sequence). The CDR3 is 13 amino acids. V was pared by 2 bases and J by 4 bases, with 8 bases between. The CDR3 DNA reads TGTGCCAGCAGCTTATCAGGGTCCACTGAAGCTTTCTTT. Protein sequence: CASSLSGSTEAFF.

In this sample, this clonotype is medium-sized. The CDR3 DNA reads TGTGCCAGCAGTCCCCGGGGGAGGGTGGGTCAGCCCCAGCATTTT. This gives the protein CASSPRGRVGQPQHF. V gene TRBV27 combines with J gene TRBJ1-5, with D possibly matching TRBD1 (5 bases). This CDR3 is built from 15 residues. The germline gives CDR1 MNHEY, CDR2 SMNVEV (reference sequence). V was pared by 5 bases and J by 6 bases, with 17 bases between.

DNA of the CDR3: TGTGCCAGCAGTTACCAGGGTGGACAGCCCCAGCATTTT. Amino acid sequence: CASSYQGGQPQHF. The chain links TRBV6-2 or TRBV6-3 to TRBJ1-5; TRBD1 might be the D (5 bases). V was pared by 2 bases and J by 7 bases, with 9 bases between. The CDR3 has 13 residues. Germline values: CDR1 MNHEY, CDR2 SVGEGT.

The chain employs TRBV7-9 and TRBJ2-5; 11 bases map to TRBD1. The CDR3 runs to 14 residues. Germline loops: CDR1 SEHNR, CDR2 FQNEAQ (reference sequence). V dropped 5 bases and J dropped 5; count of bases not matched to a gene: 4. The CDR3 DNA reads as TGTGCCAGCAGCCCCGGACAGGGGGCTGAGACCCAGTACTTC. Amino acid sequence: CASSPGQGAETQYF.

The chain joins TRBV11-3 to TRBJ2-2, with 9 bases identical to TRBD2. This CDR3 is built from 15 residues. The V gene's germline CDR1 is SGHNT and CDR2 YENEEA. The V and J ends lost 5 bases and 1 base, in that order; junction bases with no gene match: 2. The CDR3 coding sequence is TGTGCCAGCAGCCGTAGCGGGGGGAACACCGGGGAGCTGTTTTTT. It specifies CASSRSGGNTGELFF.

In its sample, this clonotype was seen a few times. The chain is built from TRBV4-3 and TRBJ1-2, with 9 bases matching TRBD1. Germline values: CDR1 LGHNA, CDR2 YSLEER. J was trimmed by 6 bases and V by 1 base; bases with no gene match: 3. CDR3 length: 14 residues. This chain's CDR3 is CASSQGQGVDGYTF. The CDR3 DNA sequence: TGCGCCAGCAGCCAAGGACAGGGGGTTGATGGCTACACCTTC.

There are a few counts of this clonotype. This chain joins TRBV19 and TRBJ1-2; tentative D call: TRBD1 (6 bases). The length of the CDR3 is 17 residues. The germline gives CDR1 LNHDA, CDR2 SQIVND (reference sequence). V gave up 1 base and J gave up 2 bases, with 17 bases separating them. The CDR3 DNA reads TGTGCCAGTAGTATAGGTGACAGCCGGGACAACAACTATGGCTACACCTTC. It is translated as CASSIGDSRDNNYGYTF.

This clonotype was counted only a few times. The chain employs TRBV20-1 and TRBJ2-2; the match to TRBD1 covers 8 bases. Germline V CDR1 and CDR2: DFQATT, SNEGSKA (reference sequence). CDR3 length: 16 residues. Trimming removed 0 bases from V and 6 bases from J; junction bases left unmatched: 9. The CDR3 DNA sequence: TGCAGTGCTAGAGATTTCGCGACAGGGGATCCCGGGGAGCTGTTTTTT. Its protein is CSARDFATGDPGELFF.

There are a few counts of this clonotype. This sequence joins TRBV11-2 and TRBJ1-6; possibly TRBD1 for D (5 bases). The CDR3 sequence is 14 residues long. The V end was cut by 3 bases, the J end by 8 bases, with 11 bases between. The germline V gene has CDR1 SGHAT and CDR2 FQNNGV. The CDR3: CASSFGASHSPLHF. CDR3 nucleotides: TGTGCCAGCAGCTTCGGGGCCTCGCATTCACCCCTCCACTTT.

This clonotype was seen a single time. The chain has TRBV27 and TRBJ2-6; no clear D gene. This CDR3 has 18 residues. With 6 bases removed from V and 1 base from J, the gap between germline ends came to 19 bases. In germline, CDR1 is MNHEY, CDR2 SMNVEV (reference sequence). The CDR3 reads CASSRGTKKESGANVLTF. CDR3 DNA: TGTGCCAGCAGCCGAGGTACGAAGAAGGAGTCTGGGGCCAACGTCCTGACTTTC.

The genes are TRBV21-1 and TRBJ2-7. TRBV21-1 is an annotated pseudogene. The CDR3 covers 8 residues. CDR3: CAPALQYF. The CDR3 DNA sequence: TGTGCCCCGGCATTACAGTACTTC.

This clonotype was detected a few times. This chain connects TRBV19 to TRBJ1-5; 12 bases map to TRBD1. V was pared by 8 bases and J by 7 bases, with 9 bases of the junction left unmatched. This CDR3 has 15 amino acids. The V gene's germline CDR1 is LNHDA and CDR2 SQIVND (reference sequence). The CDR3 DNA follows: TGTGCCAGTCGCTGGGACAGGGGGCGAGGACAGCCCCAGCATTTT. It specifies CASRWDRGRGQPQHF.

This CDR3 reads CATSHDTSGGAFEQFF. CDR3 bases: TGTGCCACCAGCCACGACACTAGCGGGGGGGCCTTTGAGCAGTTCTTC. This chain uses TRBV15 with TRBJ2-1; 13 positions match TRBD2. Germline CDR1 and CDR2: LNHNV and YYDKDF (reference sequence). Unmatched junction bases numbered 10, after V lost 5 bases and J lost 9 bases. The CDR3 sequence is 16 residues long.

In its sample, this clonotype was seen a few times. The V and J genes are TRBV11-1 and TRBJ2-7; D not certain. This CDR3 has 13 residues. Germline-derived CDR1 and CDR2 are SGHAT and FQDESV (reference sequence). V was trimmed by 5 bases and J by 3 bases, leaving 11 bases between them. CDR3 DNA sequence: TGTGCCAGCAGCCGGACCGAGTACTACGAGCAGTACTTC. This translates into CASSRTEYYEQYF.

The chain links TRBV6-1 to TRBJ2-4; TRBD2 matches 11 bases. CDR1 MNHNS and CDR2 SASEGT come from the germline V gene. V lost 7 bases and J lost 0; bases outside the gene matches: 14. The CDR3 is made up of 19 amino acids. CDR3 coding DNA: TGTGCCAGCACCAAAAGCGGAGTAGCGGGGGGGTTAGCCAAAAACATTCAGTACTTC. This encodes CASTKSGVAGGLAKNIQYF.

Relative to its sample, this clonotype is large. The V and J genes are TRBV12-3 or TRBV12-4 and TRBJ2-3; D not certain. V was trimmed by 3 bases and J by 4 bases, leaving 11 bases between them. This CDR3 has 14 residues. CDR3 nucleotide sequence: TGTGCCAGCAGTTTCGCTAGATTGGCAGATACGCAGTATTTT. It codes for CASSFARLADTQYF.

This clonotype was counted a few times. The chain couples TRBV27 to TRBJ1-5; 7 nucleotides match TRBD1. The germline V gene encodes CDR1 MNHEY and CDR2 SMNVEV (reference sequence). CDR3 length: 13 residues. The ends lost 6 bases at V and 11 bases at J; junction bases unmatched: 10. Here the CDR3 reads CASSETGTTSQHF. In nucleotides, the CDR3 is TGTGCCAGCAGCGAGACAGGGACGACGTCCCAGCATTTT.

This chain uses TRBV20-1 with TRBJ2-4; a weak D match, TRBD2 (5 bases). V was cut by 1 base and J by 1 base, with 17 bases left in between. The CDR3 totals 17 residues. Looked up from germline, CDR1 is DFQATT and CDR2 is SNEGSKA (reference sequence). The DNA for the CDR3 is TGCAGTGCTAGAGCCGGCGGGCTGGCTTGGGCCAAAAACATTCAGTACTTC. Amino acid sequence: CSARAGGLAWAKNIQYF.

J is TRBJ1-3 and V is TRBV4-2, with TRBD1 as a possible D gene (6 bases). This CDR3 is 17 amino acids long. Germline CDR1 and CDR2: LGHNA and YNFKEQ. V lost 1 base, J lost 4 bases, and 17 bases lay in between. The CDR3 nucleotides are TGTGCCAGCAGCCAAGGATACCGGGACAACAAAGGAAACACCATATATTTT. The encoded protein is CASSQGYRDNKGNTIYF.

The V and J genes are TRBV7-9 and TRBJ1-2; no definite D call. Germline CDR1 reads SEHNR; CDR2 reads FQNEAQ (reference sequence). Trimming cost V 5 bases and J 0 bases, with 13 bases left between them. The CDR3 covers 15 residues. CDR3 loop: CASSRGLEPNYGYTF. The DNA for the CDR3 is TGTGCCAGCAGCCGAGGGTTGGAGCCTAACTATGGCTACACCTTC. Full variable domain (remainder filled in from reference TRBV7-9 and TRBJ1-2): DTGVSQNPRHKITKRGQNVTFRCDPISEHNRLYWYRQTLGQGPEFLTYFQNEAQLEKSRLLSDRFSAERPKGSFSTLEIQRTEQGDSAMYLCASSRGLEPNYGYTFGSGTRLTVV.

The chain joins TRBV6-2 or TRBV6-3 to TRBJ2-7; D might be TRBD1 (6 bases). CDR3 length: 13 residues. Germline CDR1 reads MNHEY; CDR2 reads SVGEGT. V gave up 4 bases and J gave up 4 bases, with 11 bases separating them. For the CDR3, the DNA is TGTGCCAGCAGTTCCCAGGGGAGATACGAGCAGTACTTC. Its translation is CASSSQGRYEQYF.

V usage is TRBV18 and J usage is TRBJ2-5; D uncertain. This CDR3 is 13 amino acids long. V lost 3 bases, J lost 5 bases, and 10 bases lay in between. Per the germline V gene, CDR1 is KGHSH and CDR2 is LQKENI. The CDR3 sequence: CASSPRNGETQYF. The CDR3, as DNA: TGTGCCAGCTCACCTCGAAATGGGGAGACCCAGTACTTC.

The rearrangement joins TRBV27 to TRBJ2-7; D is perhaps TRBD2 (5 bases). The CDR3 totals 14 residues. Trimming cost V 3 bases and J 6 bases, with 15 bases left between them. The germline V gene encodes CDR1 MNHEY and CDR2 SMNVEV (reference sequence). The CDR3, as DNA: TGTGCCAGCAGTTTGAGGAGAGAGAGGGTCGAGCAGTACTTC. The encoded protein is CASSLRRERVEQYF.

The chain links TRBV14 to TRBJ1-2; D call uncertain. The CDR3 contains 16 residues. V dropped 0 bases and J dropped 4 bases, with 15 bases sitting between them. The V gene's germline CDR1 is SGHDN and CDR2 FVKESK. CDR3 sequence (DNA): TGTGCCAGCAGCCAAGATAATACCAAAGTCATCTATGGCTACACCTTC. Translated, it gives CASSQDNTKVIYGYTF.

By sample fraction, this clonotype is medium-sized (0.01 to 0.1%). The J gene is TRBJ1-5, the V gene TRBV19; D is ambiguous. The CDR3 has 15 residues. V lost 2 bases and J 0 bases, leaving 8 bases between the germline ends. Germline V lookup: CDR1 LNHDA, CDR2 SQIVND (reference sequence). The CDR3 spells CASSIFGDSNQPQHF. Here the CDR3 DNA reads TGTGCCAGTAGTATATTTGGGGATAGCAATCAGCCCCAGCATTTT. The whole variable domain, remainder taken from reference TRBV19 and TRBJ1-5, is DGGITQSPKYLFRKEGQNVTLSCEQNLNHDAMYWYRQDPGQGLRLIYYSQIVNDFQKGDIAEGYSVSREKKESFPLTVTSAQKNPTAFYLCASSIFGDSNQPQHFGDGTRLSIL.

This clonotype was detected a few times. The gene calls are TRBV11-2 and TRBJ2-1; no reliable D call. V lost 7 bases, J lost 2 bases, and 15 bases lay in between. The CDR3 contains 15 residues. Germline CDR1 and CDR2: SGHAT and FQNNGV. The CDR3 sequence is CASIPERTAYNEQFF. CDR3 nucleotides: TGTGCCAGCATCCCCGAGAGGACCGCCTACAATGAGCAGTTCTTC.

This clonotype is medium-sized in the sample. The rearrangement links TRBV27 to TRBJ1-5; maybe TRBD1 (5 bases). This CDR3 has 15 residues. Germline V gene sequence: CDR1 MNHEY, CDR2 SMNVEV (reference sequence). V was pared by 5 bases and J by 1 base, with 12 bases between. The CDR3 nucleotides read TGTGCCAGCAGTCCGTCCGCAGGGAGCAATCAGCCCCAGCATTTT. Residues: CASSPSAGSNQPQHF.

V and J are TRBV5-1 and TRBJ2-5, with D possibly being TRBD1 or TRBD2 (5 bases each). Germline V gene lookup returns CDR1 SGHRS and CDR2 YFSETQ. This CDR3 has 13 amino acids. V gave up 3 bases and J gave up 2 bases, with 8 bases separating them. This CDR3 is CASSWGNQETQYF. The CDR3 region has the DNA TGCGCCAGCAGCTGGGGGAATCAAGAGACCCAGTACTTC.

In this sample, this clonotype is medium-sized. The rearrangement uses TRBV27 and TRBJ1-2; 7 bases align to TRBD1. The CDR3 is 16 residues long. In germline, CDR1 is MNHEY, CDR2 SMNVEV (reference sequence). After removal of 8 bases from V and 2 bases from J, the junction contained 14 bases not matched to a gene. CDR3 loop: CASGLRDRGINYGYTF. The CDR3 bases are TGTGCCAGCGGACTCCGGGACAGAGGAATCAACTATGGCTACACCTTC.

This chain links TRBV20-1 with TRBJ2-1, with D unclear. The length of the CDR3 is 11 residues. The germline V gene encodes CDR1 DFQATT and CDR2 SNEGSKA (reference sequence). V was shortened by 6 bases and J by 7 bases, with 10 bases between the two germline ends. The CDR3 sequence: CSAPDVNEQFF. The CDR3 nucleotides read TGCAGTGCCCCCGACGTTAATGAGCAGTTCTTC.

This chain connects TRBV7-8 to TRBJ1-2; 9 bases are shared with TRBD1. The germline gives CDR1 SGHVS, CDR2 FQNEAQ. V was pared by 3 bases and J by 2 bases, with 4 bases of the junction left unmatched. CDR3 length: 15 amino acids. Here the CDR3 reads CASSFSGTGNYGYTF. The CDR3 DNA reads TGTGCCAGCAGCTTCTCCGGGACAGGGAACTATGGCTACACCTTC.